The 27 T cell receptor beta chains presented below share a single source sample, sequenced in a study of T cells after yellow fever vaccination. TCRdb passed the 5' RACE reads through MiXCR, listing each CDR3 protein once. The sample consists of hundreds of thousands of distinct CDR3 sequences, 8.7% of them appearing once. The sample was PBMCs, taken on the day of the first yellow fever vaccination. The origin of the receptors is a man between 18 and 29 years old who received the YFV17D yellow fever vaccine.

In its sample, this clonotype was seen a few times. V is TRBV4-3 and J is TRBJ2-7, with D maybe TRBD2 (5 bases). This CDR3 spans 16 amino acids. CDR1 is LGHNA, CDR2 YSLEER, per germline. The V end was cut by 0 bases, the J end by 2 bases, with 14 bases between. CDR3 in DNA: TGCGCCAGCAGCCAAGATGGAACGGGGATACCCTACGAGCAGTACTTC. Its translation is CASSQDGTGIPYEQYF.

CDR3: CASSLPGDYEQYV. CDR3 sequence (DNA): TGTGCCAGCAGTTTACCCGGCGACTACGAGCAGTACGTC. This sequence joins TRBV28 and TRBJ2-7; D uncertain. Germline CDR1 and CDR2: MDHEN and SYDVKM. V gave up 2 bases and J gave up 3 bases, with 8 bases separating them. The CDR3 extends over 13 amino acids.

The chain links TRBV9 to TRBJ2-3; a weak D match, TRBD1 (5 bases). CDR1 SGDLS and CDR2 YYNGEE come from the germline V gene. The CDR3 contains 14 residues. V was pared by 2 bases and J by 2 bases, with 9 bases between. Here the CDR3 reads CASSVGHNTDTQYF. In DNA form, the CDR3 reads TGTGCCAGCAGCGTCGGACATAACACAGATACGCAGTATTTT.

The J gene is TRBJ1-5, the V gene TRBV11-2; D remains ambiguous. The CDR3 is 14 residues long. CDR1 is SGHAT and CDR2 is FQNNGV in the germline V gene. Trimming removed 1 base at V and 7 bases at J, with 11 bases between. The CDR3 region is CASSLGPEAQPQHF. The CDR3, as DNA: TGTGCCAGCAGCTTAGGGCCCGAAGCACAGCCCCAGCATTTT.

This clonotype came up a few times. The chain links TRBV4-1 to TRBJ2-5; D may match TRBD1 or TRBD2 (5 bases each). This CDR3 is 15 amino acids long. V was shortened by 4 bases and J by 2 bases, with 14 bases between the two germline ends. Germline V gives CDR1 MGHRA, CDR2 YSYEKL. This CDR3 reads CASSPRDLLQETQYF. The CDR3 coding sequence is TGCGCCAGCAGCCCCCGGGACCTACTTCAAGAGACCCAGTACTTC.

There are a few counts of this clonotype. The gene calls are TRBV2 and TRBJ2-1; 10 positions match TRBD2. In germline, CDR1 is SNHLY, CDR2 FYNNEI. This CDR3 comprises 17 residues. Trimming removed 7 bases from V and 1 base from J; junction bases left unmatched: 10. DNA for the CDR3: TGTGCCAGCATCCCCAGCGGGGGGGCCGAATCCTACAATGAGCAGTTCTTC. It yields the protein CASIPSGGAESYNEQFF.

This clonotype was observed at least ten times. The gene calls are TRBV29-1 and TRBJ2-3; 7 nucleotides agree with TRBD1. With V trimmed by 6 bases and J by 4 bases, 10 bases remained unmatched. The CDR3 consists of 14 residues. Germline CDR1 SQVTM, CDR2 ANQGSEA. CDR3 sequence reads: CSVDRVGSADTQYF. The CDR3 DNA reads TGCAGCGTCGACAGGGTAGGGTCGGCAGATACGCAGTATTTT.

This clonotype was seen many times. The chain combines TRBV10-3 with TRBJ2-5; D not resolved. V lost 3 bases and J 2 bases, leaving 22 bases between the germline ends. CDR3 size: 18 residues. The germline CDR1 and CDR2 sequences are ENHRY and SYGVKD. The CDR3 is CAISEGLTPTPLQETQYF. The CDR3 nucleotides read TGTGCCATCAGTGAAGGGCTGACCCCGACGCCATTACAAGAGACCCAGTACTTC.

The chain recombines TRBV7-3 with TRBJ1-6, with unresolved D. CDR1 SGHTA and CDR2 FQGTGA come from the germline V gene. The CDR3 covers 14 residues. V gave up 2 bases and J gave up 7 bases, with 9 bases separating them. The CDR3 sequence: CASSLLGPNSPLHF. CDR3 sequence (DNA): TGTGCCAGCAGCTTATTAGGGCCCAATTCACCCCTCCACTTT.

The J gene is TRBJ2-3, the V gene TRBV6-1, with a tentative D call TRBD2 (6 bases). CDR1 MNHNS and CDR2 SASEGT come from the germline V gene. V was cut by 5 bases and J by 2 bases, with 14 bases left in between. The CDR3 contains 15 residues. In DNA, the CDR3 is TGTGCCAGCAGTCCGCCGGTAGCGGCCACAGATACGCAGTATTTT. It encodes CASSPPVAATDTQYF.

This chain uses TRBV6-1 with TRBJ1-6; D ambiguous. Germline V gene sequence: CDR1 MNHNS, CDR2 SASEGT. The CDR3 totals 16 residues. Trimming removed 6 bases at V and 0 bases at J, with 12 bases between. This CDR3 reads CASSHRSSSYNSPLHF. CDR3 DNA: TGTGCCAGCAGCCACCGGTCCAGCTCCTATAATTCACCCCTCCACTTT.

The sample holds many counts of this clonotype. The J gene is TRBJ2-2, the V gene TRBV29-1; D gene unclear. This CDR3 region has 10 residues. V was clipped by 4 bases and J by 4 bases, with 1 base between them. The germline V gene has CDR1 SQVTM and CDR2 ANQGSEA. This CDR3 is CSVGTGELFF. The CDR3, as DNA: TGCAGCGTTGGCACCGGGGAGCTGTTTTTT.

CDR3 residues: CASSGQEKGEAFF. The CDR3 nucleotides read TGCGCCAGCAGCGGCCAGGAAAAGGGTGAAGCTTTCTTT. The V and J genes are TRBV5-1 and TRBJ1-1; D uncertain. Looked up from germline, CDR1 is SGHRS and CDR2 is YFSETQ. This CDR3 comprises 13 residues. V dropped 4 bases and J dropped 7 bases, with 14 bases sitting between them.

This clonotype appeared a few times. The chain uses TRBV5-1 and TRBJ1-1, with 10 positions matching TRBD1. The germline V gene encodes CDR1 SGHRS and CDR2 YFSETQ. The ends lost 4 bases at V and 1 base at J; junction bases unmatched: 10. CDR3 length: 17 residues. CDR3 DNA sequence: TGCGCCAGCAGCGCGTCGACAGGGGGCGCAAGGAACACTGAAGCTTTCTTT. Translating it yields CASSASTGGARNTEAFF.

This clonotype was seen only a few times. CDR3 DNA: TGTGCCATCAGTCACACAGACACTTACAATGAGCAGTTCTTC. It is translated as CAISHTDTYNEQFF. The chain has TRBV10-3 and TRBJ2-1; D is uncertain. The length of the CDR3 is 14 residues. Germline lookup yields CDR1 ENHRY and CDR2 SYGVKD. With 5 bases removed from V and 4 bases from J, the gap between germline ends came to 12 bases.

This clonotype was recorded a few times. The chain employs TRBV20-1 and TRBJ2-7; D ambiguous. CDR1 and CDR2 (germline): DFQATT, SNEGSKA (reference sequence). Trimming left V 6 bases short and J 10 bases short, with 13 bases between. There are 10 residues in the CDR3. The DNA of the CDR3 is TGCAGTGCGGCGGACGTCGGACAGTACTTC. Translating it yields CSAADVGQYF.

This clonotype was seen a few times. The CDR3 loop reads CASSLDRANEQFF. CDR3 in DNA: TGTGCCAGCAGCTTAGACAGGGCCAATGAGCAGTTCTTC. V usage is TRBV7-9 and J usage is TRBJ2-1; a possible D gene is TRBD1 (6 bases). V gave up 1 base and J gave up 6 bases, with 7 bases separating them. Germline loops: CDR1 SEHNR, CDR2 FQNEAQ (reference sequence). This CDR3 is built from 13 residues.

The chain joins TRBV21-1 to TRBJ1-6. TRBV21-1 is given as a pseudogene. This CDR3 is built from 18 residues. The CDR3 coding sequence is TGTGCCAGCAGCTATGAGGGTTACAGGGGATCCTATAATTCACCCCTCCACTTT. Its protein product is CASSYEGYRGSYNSPLHF.

This clonotype was seen more than once but under ten times. The rearrangement uses TRBV4-1 and TRBJ2-7; 9 positions match TRBD1. Germline V CDR1 and CDR2: MGHRA, YSYEKL. Trimming cost V 6 bases and J 4 bases; bases outside gene matches: 7. The CDR3 has 14 amino acids. DNA of the CDR3: TGCGCCAGCAGTCAACAGGGGGCGACGTACGAGCAGTACTTC. Translating gives CASSQQGATYEQYF.

This clonotype has only a few counts. The CDR3 DNA reads TGTGCCGTGGGGGGGACAGCCGGGACTGAAGCTTTCTTT. This sequence encodes CAVGGTAGTEAFF. This chain joins TRBV19 and TRBJ1-1; 7 nucleotides line up with TRBD1. The trim removed 11 bases at V and 5 bases at J, leaving 11 bases unmatched. This CDR3 has 13 residues. The germline V gene has CDR1 LNHDA and CDR2 SQIVND (reference sequence).

J is TRBJ2-1 and V is TRBV4-3; D call uncertain. The CDR3 covers 13 residues. The V gene lost 1 base and the J gene lost 8 bases, with 9 bases spanning the gap. CDR1 is LGHNA, CDR2 YSLEER, per germline. CDR3 loop: CASSQGPGDEQFF. The CDR3 DNA reads TGCGCCAGCAGCCAAGGACCTGGGGATGAGCAGTTCTTC.

This clonotype was recorded many times. This rearrangement joins TRBV10-3 to TRBJ1-5; 8 bases agree with TRBD1. This CDR3 has 16 residues. Germline loops: CDR1 ENHRY, CDR2 SYGVKD. J was trimmed by 0 bases and V by 7 bases; bases with no gene match: 8. The CDR3 nucleotides read TGTGCCATCAAAAACGACAGGGGTGATAGCAATCAGCCCCAGCATTTT. Protein product: CAIKNDRGDSNQPQHF.

The chain combines TRBV6-2 or TRBV6-3 with TRBJ1-2; TRBD1 agrees at 8 bases. The V gene's germline CDR1 is MNHEY and CDR2 SVGEGT. The CDR3 consists of 16 residues. With 7 bases clipped from V and 5 bases from J, the junction kept 15 bases outside the gene matches. This CDR3 reads CASTLIRDRNGYGYTF. CDR3 nucleotides: TGTGCCAGCACATTAATCCGGGACAGGAACGGATATGGCTACACCTTC.

This clonotype has more than one count but fewer than ten. This chain uses TRBV21-1 with TRBJ2-7; the table names TRBD1, a call not compared with the DNA. TRBV21-1 is a recognized pseudogene. CDR3 length: 15 amino acids. CDR3 bases: TGTGCCAGCAGCAAAGCGGAGGACAGAAGCTACGAGCAGTACGTC. Amino acids: CASSKAEDRSYEQYV.

The V gene is TRBV20-1, the J gene TRBJ1-5, with 7 nucleotides matching TRBD1. The CDR3 has 14 residues. With 0 bases clipped from V and 7 bases from J, the junction kept 6 bases outside the gene matches. From germline, CDR1 is DFQATT and CDR2 SNEGSKA (reference sequence). The CDR3, as DNA: TGCAGTGCTAGAGAAAGACAGGGAGAACAGCCCCAGCATTTT. This translates into CSARERQGEQPQHF.

V usage is TRBV5-1 and J usage is TRBJ2-7, with TRBD2 identical over 9 bases. CDR3 length: 14 residues. V dropped 10 bases and J dropped 0; count of bases not matched to a gene: 8. Germline V CDR1 and CDR2: SGHRS, YFSETQ. CDR3 in DNA: TGCGCCGGGGTGAAGCGGGGGGTCTCCTACGAGCAGTACGTC. Encoded protein: CAGVKRGVSYEQYV.

The chain uses TRBV4-1 and TRBJ1-5; 7 bases match TRBD1. The V and J ends lost 4 bases and 5 bases, in that order; junction bases with no gene match: 8. Germline assignment: CDR1 MGHRA and CDR2 YSYEKL. This CDR3 has 15 residues. CDR3 bases: TGCGCCAGCAGCCGATCAAGTACAGGGGATCAGCCCCAGCATTTT. Translation: CASSRSSTGDQPQHF.